The present T cell receptor (beta chain) was sequenced within a study of T cells in Graves' hyperthyroidism and ophthalmopathy. Amplified TCR beta CDR3 regions came from RNA transcripts. The HTBI set primed first-round TCR CDR3 RT-PCR. Each CDR3 protein is one row after TCRdb ran MiXCR on the multiplex PCR reads. The table lists approximately 400,000 distinct CDR3 sequences, more than 13% of them singletons, with approximately 32% in the top ten. This clonotype showed up many times. V shed 0 bases and J shed 5 bases, with 8 bases lying between them. This CDR3 has 13 amino acids. Germline assignment: CDR1 LGHDT and CDR2 YNNKEL (reference sequence). Stable Graves' hyperthyroidism meant no ophthalmopathy progression within 18 months.

This receptor was identified in a woman in her 30s with Graves' hyperthyroidism. Sequenced: blood. The chain is built from TRBV3-1 and TRBJ2-7; no definite D call. The CDR3 DNA reads as TGTGCCAGCAGCCAAGATATTCAGGACGAGCAGTACTTC. It codes for CASSQDIQDEQYF.